This TCR beta chain was recorded in a study of cytomegalovirus exposure and HLA in healthy donors (dated by TCRdb to about 2017). Background for the entire study: In an earlier analysis of approximately 640 of the donors, 250 to 350 Gb of sequence data and 90 million to 120 million unique TCR beta sequences from roughly 180 million T cells were reported. Rather than drawing on any new phenotypic data, the later analysis identified candidate immune exposures from TCR beta sequences and the way those sequences occurred across donors. Roughly five DR-DQ haplotypes were handled as single units for association and clustering because linkage in the cohort was strong. The study aimed to test whether signatures of past pathogen exposure could be identified by cataloging public T cell receptors. Both class I and class II loci were covered by HLA typing, at four-digit resolution. The genetic ancestry cluster associated with self-reported Caucasian donors included 81% of the 300 to 400 genotyped donors. The T cell repertoires of about 700 subjects were profiled by immunosequencing and related to cytomegalovirus serostatus. Alongside the repertoire data, information on donor age, sex, ethnicity and CMV serostatus was compiled. High-throughput TCR immunosequencing, statistical association of individual TCRs with disease status, and machine learning were combined to predict cytomegalovirus infection status. An early release that covered roughly 600 HLA-typed donors contained approximately 290 gigabases of sequencing data and some 87 million unique TCR sequences. An earlier analysis of some 500 of the donors used high-throughput TCR beta sequencing to judge whether each TCR beta V gene segment behaved as functional or pseudogenic. In a later analysis, previously published TCR beta repertoires from about 640 donors were re-analyzed and high-resolution HLA genotyping was added so that TCR occurrence patterns could be studied. Every repertoire in the discovery cohort had been generated on one and the same sequencing platform. A separate validation cohort of roughly 130 different subjects was used in addition to the roughly 670-subject first cohort. The number of typed donors differed by locus: 629-630 for A, B, C, DRB1 and DQB1; 522 for DQA1; fewer than 610 for DPA1; and about 450 for DPB1. Among some 410 genotyped donors of the cohort, an average of roughly 230,000 unique TCR beta nucleotide sequences was sequenced per donor, of which roughly 18% were non-productive. In a later genetic analysis, genome-wide SNP genotypes for about 55% of the roughly 670 donors were used, and that subset was treated as a discovery cohort.

Counted from cysteine to phenylalanine, this CDR3 has 15 amino acids. Kept here is only the CDR3 DNA, which spans 45 bases and is read in frame from base 1. The germline V gene provides CDR1 SGHDT and CDR2 YYEEEE. V is reduced by 3 bases and J by 5 bases, leaving a spacing of 12 bases between them. Only one count was recorded for this clone. Its specific antigen is unknown. Within one base of it there is no much larger clone, and no base qualities were kept. Receptor amplification or capture employed the immunoSEQ multiplex PCR assay. For the multiplex PCR, a mixture combining 60 forward primers for TCR Vbeta segments and 13 reverse primers for TCR Jbeta segments was used. The CDR3 region of rearranged TCR beta genes was amplified from genomic DNA by a multiplex PCR assay. Amplified TCR beta libraries were sequenced as 87-base-pair reads on the Illumina HiSeq System. As for the authors' bioinformatics: A later analysis tallied around 82 million unique TCR beta chains across the roughly 610 repertoires, and approximately 11 million of those chains were shared by two or more donors. Raw reads were error-corrected and collapsed into unique sequences with a nearest-neighbor algorithm that merged closely related sequences to remove PCR and sequencing errors. V, D and J gene segments were assigned by aligning CDR3 sequences to IMGT reference sequences. Each retained sequence needed at least a six-nucleotide match to both a V gene segment and a J gene segment. A rearrangement counted as productive if the CDR3 had no stop codons and remained in frame with V and J, and every other rearrangement counted as non-productive. Following IMGT convention, CDR3 was defined as the stretch from the second conserved V-encoded cysteine to the conserved J-encoded phenylalanine. Sequences without an unambiguous match to a single V gene segment were excluded from the earlier analysis of 450 to 750 of the donors. In an earlier analysis of 500 to 750 of the donors, V segments were called functional above 56.7% productive rearrangements and were called segregating when the between-donor standard deviation exceeded 5%. To diagnose cytomegalovirus status from the catalog of TCR beta chain sequences, a statistical classification framework was built. In a later analysis, V and J genes were assigned by comparing TCR nucleotide sequences against IMGT/GENE-DB human TR gene sequences. In a later analysis, CDR3 sequences and most-parsimonious VDJ recombination scenarios were assigned using the TCRdist pipeline. In a later analysis, each TCR beta chain was defined by its CDR3 amino acid sequence together with its V-gene family, and reads lacking a unique V-gene family were excluded. As a way to deal with suspected cross-contamination and a sequencing artifact, a later analysis dropped roughly 620 nucleotide sequences that were highly shared and had low generation probability. For each public chain, a later analysis derived a clonal expansion index from normalized ranks of inferred template counts within each repertoire. A later analysis computed generation probabilities with a VDJ recombination model fitted to out-of-frame rearrangements, and checked the results against IGoR. Hypergeometric tests were used in a later analysis to score TCR-TCR, TCR-HLA and TCR-CMV co-occurrence, with a repertoire-size bias correction applied to the TCR pairs. In a later analysis, false discovery rates were estimated by permuting HLA or CMV assignments 20 times. A later analysis grouped co-occurring TCRs with DBSCAN, adding TCRdist sequence similarity when clustering within HLA-allele-positive subsets. Repertoires with fewer than 30,000 or more than 120,000 public chains were left out of co-occurrence clustering, as were about 5 repertoires with anomalous nucleotide sharing. TCRdb holds this immuneACCESS table with in-frame rearrangements only. Some clones are missing; in checked studies, unresolved V genes explain under half, and the rest has no known cause. That table furnishes V, J and clone size, whereas the DNA furnished D and trimming. This sample is represented by 95,000 to 130,000 clones; around 70% of them were singletons. The leading ten clones occupy 1.6% of the sample.

Results the study describes overall, beyond this receptor: Fewer than 20 rarely observed V segments, including chromosome 9 orphons, were excluded from the earlier analysis of just under 600 of the donors because counts were too low. Correlated functional status among segregating V segments might be attributable to linkage disequilibrium, but an unknown experimental factor could not be ruled out. In both the original and validation cohorts, the classifier was reported to diagnose cytomegalovirus status with high specificity and sensitivity. Roughly uniform sequencing depth across donors was assumed in presence/absence analyses, although this assumption may not hold. While some public TCRs were present in many individuals, most TCR sequences turned up only very rarely across donors. The study listed around 160 TCR beta chains as associated with cytomegalovirus. The sequencing pipeline was judged likely to have produced a cluster of highly shared sequence variants as a technical artifact. Compared with equally common non-associated chains, HLA-associated TCR beta chains in a later analysis were more clonally expanded and had lower generation probabilities. Compared with the 666-donor mean, donors in an Asian-associated ancestry cluster had fewer N-insertions in productive TCRs, according to a later genetic analysis. When HLA alleles, especially DR and DQ, strongly co-occurred, TCR associations were difficult to assign to individual alleles. In an earlier analysis of around 600 of the donors, most TCR beta V segments appeared in productive rearrangements about 90% or about 30% of the time, broadly matching IMGT annotations. An association between a missense DCLRE1C variant and V-gene and J-gene trimming of TCR beta chains was found in a later genetic analysis and replicated in an independent cohort. The authors suggested that the approach could potentially be generalized to other disease states and immunological phenotypes. At a false discovery rate of 0.05, a later analysis linked about 17,000 TCR beta sequences to specific HLA alleles. Only TCR beta chains were sequenced in this cohort, and the absence of alpha or paired-chain data limited detectable features. A few of the identified cytomegalovirus-associated TCR beta chains were confirmed in vitro to be specific for cytomegalovirus antigens. In a later analysis, several top co-occurrence clusters were reported to appear linked to parvovirus B19, influenza, CMV and Epstein-Barr virus. Some IMGT-functional V segments, including TRBV6-2 and TRBV6-3, could not be told apart with the 87-base-pair reads, so those segments were excluded. Because HLA typing was unavailable for some donors at each locus, only the typed subset was used in association tests. A further reported finding was that TCR beta sequences accurately predicted the HLA-A and HLA-B alleles for most subjects in the first cohort. The only immune exposure information available for the cohort was CMV serostatus. Most CMV-associated TCR beta chains appeared to be HLA-restricted in a later analysis, and the HLA associations seemed to be driven largely by CMV exposure. According to a later analysis, TCR association rates differed among HLA loci, with DRB1 alleles showing the most associated TCRs and HLA-C alleles showing the fewest.

The cohort comprised hundreds of healthy bone marrow donors. All cohort members were sampled while nominally healthy, although unrecorded immune exposures were likely present. The donor tested CMV seronegative, placing the donor among the 350 or so seronegative members of the cohort. Each donor provided a peripheral blood sample, and peripheral blood mononuclear cells were used for TCR beta sequencing. The Qiagen DNeasy Blood Extraction Kit was used to extract genomic DNA from the blood cell samples. Source material: PBMCs. The chain is made from TRBV5-6 and TRBJ2-6; TRBD2 is possibly the D segment (6 matching bases). This sequence was found in a woman aged 18-29 years in good health and CMV-seronegative. The CDR3: CASSWDSLRANVLTF. DNA sequence: TGTGCCAGCAGCTGGGACTCGCTGCGGGCCAACGTCCTGACTTTC.